A single sample gave rise to the 21 T cell receptor beta chains below, sequenced in a study of post-analysis software for immune sequencing data. Study-wide findings and caveats: In patients, five TRBV segments were more frequent than in controls, with TRBV5-6, TRBV5-1 and TRBV20-1 among them.

These receptors are not linked to any known antigen. cDNA libraries for TCR beta contained unique molecular identifiers. TCRdb re-called the PCR reads with MiXCR, one entry per CDR3 protein. The table lists about 540,000 distinct CDR3 sequences, roughly 34% of them singletons, with around 6.1% in the top ten. The source material was blood. The receptors shown here come from a girl aged 2 to 17 with multiple sclerosis.

The V and J genes are TRBV25-1 and TRBJ2-5; no firm D call. The CDR3 has 12 residues. Trimming took 4 bases from V and 5 from J, leaving 8 bases between them. CDR1 MGHDK and CDR2 SYGVNS come from the germline V gene. CDR3 nucleotides: TGTGCCAGCAGTGTCGGCCATGAGACCCAGTACTTC. It yields the protein CASSVGHETQYF.

The rearrangement uses TRBV28 and TRBJ2-5; 8 positions agree with TRBD1. CDR3 length equals 12 residues. Looked up from germline, CDR1 is MDHEN and CDR2 is SYDVKM. Trimming removed 10 bases from V and 5 bases from J; junction bases left unmatched: 6. The CDR3 DNA follows: TGTGCCACACAGGGGGATTGGGAGACCCAGTACTTC. Residues: CATQGDWETQYF.

This chain connects TRBV6-6 to TRBJ1-1, with D possibly TRBD1 on 6 matching bases. The CDR3 has 16 amino acids. V was pared by 2 bases and J by 5 bases, with 18 bases between. The V gene's germline CDR1 is MNHNY and CDR2 SVGAGI (reference sequence). The CDR3 loop reads CASSYVAGRGGTEAFF. CDR3 sequence (DNA): TGTGCCAGCAGTTACGTGGCTGGCAGGGGAGGAACTGAAGCTTTCTTT.

In this sample, this clonotype turned up a few times. The gene calls are TRBV6-4 and TRBJ1-1; 7 bases are shared with TRBD1. The CDR3 is 15 residues long. V shed 4 bases, J shed 4 bases, and the junction held 9 bases outside the gene matches. Germline lookup yields CDR1 MRHNA and CDR2 SNTAGT. Here the CDR3 reads CASSGSPGGSTEAFF. The CDR3 region has the DNA TGTGCCAGCAGTGGCTCACCAGGGGGAAGCACTGAAGCTTTCTTT.

This clonotype was seen more than once but under ten times. V gene TRBV7-8 combines with J gene TRBJ1-6; 7 bases map to TRBD1. The CDR3 consists of 15 residues. Trimming removed 3 bases from V and 7 bases from J; junction bases left unmatched: 6. Germline assignment: CDR1 SGHVS and CDR2 FQNEAQ. CDR3 DNA: TGTGCCAGCAGCTTGGGGGCAGGGGGAAATTCACCCCTCCACTTT. Residues: CASSLGAGGNSPLHF.

The genes are TRBV3-1 and TRBJ2-7; 11 nucleotides line up with TRBD2. The germline V gene has CDR1 LGHDT and CDR2 YNNKEL (reference sequence). V trimming: 4 bases; J trimming: 2 bases; junction bases outside the gene matches: 4. The CDR3 runs 15 residues. CDR3 protein: CASSPELAGAYEQYF. The CDR3, as DNA: TGTGCCAGCAGCCCCGAACTAGCGGGGGCCTACGAGCAGTACTTC.

This clonotype was picked up a small number of times. The chain uses TRBV15 and TRBJ2-7; D call uncertain. The germline V and J ends were trimmed by 1 base and 0 bases, with 13 bases remaining between them. This CDR3 region has 16 residues. Per germline, CDR1 LNHNV and CDR2 YYDKDF (reference sequence). The CDR3 spells CATSRGSGVHSYEQYF. The CDR3, as DNA: TGTGCCACCAGCAGAGGATCAGGCGTGCACTCCTACGAGCAGTACTTC.

The V gene is TRBV7-9, the J gene TRBJ1-1; D may be TRBD1 (6 bases). Germline lookup yields CDR1 SEHNR and CDR2 FQNEAQ (reference sequence). This CDR3 is 16 amino acids long. Trimming removed 5 bases at V and 4 bases at J, with 20 bases between. The CDR3 spells CASSRTLTGLGTEAFF. The CDR3 DNA reads TGTGCCAGCAGCCGGACCTTAACAGGGCTGGGCACTGAAGCTTTCTTT.

The table lists this clonotype with many counts. V usage is TRBV12-3 or TRBV12-4 and J usage is TRBJ1-2, with a tentative D call TRBD1 (6 bases). This CDR3 spans 14 amino acids. Deletions cut 3 bases from V and 4 bases from J, with 12 bases between. In DNA form, the CDR3 reads TGTGCCAGCAGTTTGGGGGCCCACAGCTATGGCTACACCTTC. This gives the protein CASSLGAHSYGYTF.

Notes on this clonotype: The conserved phenylalanine or tryptophan normally closing the CDR3 is absent here, so this likely arose from a read error. The chain recombines TRBV29-1 with TRBJ1-1, with D unresolved. CDR1 SQVTM and CDR2 ANQGSEA come from the germline V gene. The V gene lost 1 base and the J gene lost 4 bases, with 7 bases spanning the gap. The CDR3 runs to 12 residues. This CDR3 is CSVEVPPTEAFV. As DNA, the CDR3 is TGCAGCGTTGAAGTTCCCCCCACTGAAGCTTTCGTT.

Many counts were recorded for this clonotype. This chain uses TRBV6-5 with TRBJ1-2; 7 positions match TRBD1. Germline trimming cut 6 bases from V and 8 bases from J; bases unmatched to any gene: 6. The CDR3 runs 12 residues. Germline V gene sequence: CDR1 MNHEY, CDR2 SVGAGI. The CDR3 is CASSQGGGGYTF. The CDR3 DNA reads as TGTGCCAGCAGCCAGGGGGGAGGCGGCTACACCTTC.

There are many counts of this clonotype. Relative to the germline gene, one junction end is altered; a read error may explain this. The V call is TRBV7-6, the J call TRBJ2-5, with 9 positions matching TRBD2. CDR1 is SGHVS, CDR2 FNYEAQ, per germline. This CDR3 spans 12 amino acids. The CDR3 loop reads CASSSGGETQYF. CDR3 coding DNA: TGCGCCAGCAGTAGCGGGGGTGAGACCCAGTACTTC.

The CDR3: CASRRSGRDEQFF. The CDR3 nucleotides are TGTGCCAGCAGGCGGTCGGGTAGGGATGAGCAGTTCTTC. This rearrangement joins TRBV12-3 or TRBV12-4 to TRBJ2-1; D remains unclear. V was trimmed by 6 bases and J by 8 bases, leaving 14 bases between them. The CDR3 extends over 13 amino acids.

CDR3 nucleotides: TGCAGTGCTAGGGCAGGGAGGGACGGCTACACCTTC. Translation gives CSARAGRDGYTF. The V call is TRBV20-1, the J call TRBJ1-2; tentatively, D is TRBD1 (5 bases). Trimming removed 3 bases at V and 8 bases at J, with 13 bases between. Germline CDR1 DFQATT, CDR2 SNEGSKA (reference sequence). The CDR3 is made up of 12 amino acids.

This clonotype was detected only once. In nucleotides, the CDR3 is TGCGCCAGCAGCCAAGGGCCAGGGGGTACTGAAGCTTTCTTT. It encodes CASSQGPGGTEAFF. The chain is built from TRBV4-1 and TRBJ1-1; TRBD1 matches 7 bases. V dropped 1 base and J dropped 5; count of bases not matched to a gene: 4. The length of the CDR3 is 14 residues. Looked up from germline, CDR1 is MGHRA and CDR2 is YSYEKL.

This clonotype was observed a single time. The chain uses TRBV6-1 and TRBJ2-1; weak D call: TRBD2 (5 bases). The CDR3 is made up of 13 amino acids. With 7 bases removed from V and 5 bases from J, the gap between germline ends came to 12 bases. The germline V gene has CDR1 MNHNS and CDR2 SASEGT. The CDR3 bases are TGTGCCAGCAAGTCGGGGATAGACAATGAGCAGTTCTTC. Translated: CASKSGIDNEQFF.

This clonotype occurred a few times. This chain joins TRBV15 and TRBJ1-2, with a weak D call TRBD1 (5 bases). The CDR3 extends over 15 amino acids. Germline V gives CDR1 LNHNV, CDR2 YYDKDF (reference sequence). V was trimmed by 0 bases and J by 5 bases, leaving 13 bases between them. The CDR3 nucleotides are TGTGCCACCAGCAGAGATAAGCGACAGCCGTATGGCTACACCTTC. Its translation: CATSRDKRQPYGYTF. The entire variable domain, with the rest obtained from reference TRBV15 and TRBJ1-2, is as follows: DAMVIQNPRYQVTQFGKPVTLSCSQTLNHNVMYWYQQKSSQAPKLLFHYYDKDFNNEADTPDNFQSRRPNTSFCFLDIRSPGLGDTAMYLCATSRDKRQPYGYTFGSGTRLTVV.

This clonotype was detected only a few times. This chain links TRBV4-1 with TRBJ2-3, with D possibly TRBD2 on 6 matching bases. Trimming left V 3 bases short and J 5 bases short, with 18 bases between. This CDR3 is 16 amino acids long. CDR1 and CDR2 from the germline V gene are MGHRA and YSYEKL. The CDR3 here is CASSHGTGTFRDTQYF. DNA of the CDR3: TGCGCCAGCAGCCATGGCACCGGGACTTTTCGAGATACGCAGTATTTT.

The rearrangement joins TRBV19 to TRBJ2-7; TRBD1 might be the D (6 bases). CDR1 and CDR2 from the germline V gene are LNHDA and SQIVND (reference sequence). The CDR3 consists of 13 residues. V lost 6 bases to trimming and J lost 3 bases, with 12 bases between them. The CDR3 sequence: CASSPDRFYEQYF. The CDR3 DNA is TGTGCCAGTAGCCCGGACAGATTCTACGAGCAGTACTTC.

Here the CDR3 DNA reads TGTGCCAGCAGTGTCGGGGATCGCGAGCAGTACTTC. Its translation is CASSVGDREQYF. This chain links TRBV25-1 with TRBJ2-7; D possibly corresponds to TRBD2 (5 bases). V was pared by 4 bases and J by 6 bases, with 10 bases between. Germline-derived CDR1 and CDR2 are MGHDK and SYGVNS. The CDR3 spans 12 residues.

This clonotype showed up just once. The V call is TRBV3-1, the J call TRBJ2-1, with D unclear. CDR1 and CDR2 from the germline V gene are LGHDT and YNNKEL (reference sequence). V was trimmed by 3 bases and J by 1 base, leaving 10 bases between them. The CDR3 consists of 15 residues. DNA of the CDR3: TGTGCCAGCAGCCACGGCGAGTGTTCCTACAATGAGCAGTTCTTC. It codes for CASSHGECSYNEQFF.